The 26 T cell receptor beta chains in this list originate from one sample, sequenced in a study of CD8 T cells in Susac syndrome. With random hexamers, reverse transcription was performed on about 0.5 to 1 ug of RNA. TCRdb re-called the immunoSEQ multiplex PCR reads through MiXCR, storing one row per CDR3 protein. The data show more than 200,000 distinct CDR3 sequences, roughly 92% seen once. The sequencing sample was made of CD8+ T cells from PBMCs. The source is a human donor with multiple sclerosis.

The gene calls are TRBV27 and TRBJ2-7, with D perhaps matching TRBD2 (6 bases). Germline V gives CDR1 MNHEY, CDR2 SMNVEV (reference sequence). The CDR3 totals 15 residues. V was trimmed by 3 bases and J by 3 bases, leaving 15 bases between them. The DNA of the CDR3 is TGTGCCAGCAGTTTTGGGGCAGGAGGGGTCTACGAGCAGTACTTC. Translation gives CASSFGAGGVYEQYF.

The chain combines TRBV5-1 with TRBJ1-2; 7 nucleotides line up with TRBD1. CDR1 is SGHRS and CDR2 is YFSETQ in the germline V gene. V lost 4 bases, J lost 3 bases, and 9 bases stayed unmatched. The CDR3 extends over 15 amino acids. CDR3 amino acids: CASSTGSRGDYGYTF. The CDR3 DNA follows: TGCGCCAGCAGCACCGGGTCCAGGGGGGACTATGGCTACACCTTC.

The CDR3 coding sequence is TGCAGCGTTGAAGATAGGTCGGGAGATGGCTACACCTTC. Translation: CSVEDRSGDGYTF. The J gene is TRBJ1-2, the V gene TRBV29-1; no clear D gene. Germline CDR1 is SQVTM and CDR2 is ANQGSEA. The CDR3 runs 13 residues. V lost 0 bases to trimming and J lost 6 bases, with 11 bases between them.

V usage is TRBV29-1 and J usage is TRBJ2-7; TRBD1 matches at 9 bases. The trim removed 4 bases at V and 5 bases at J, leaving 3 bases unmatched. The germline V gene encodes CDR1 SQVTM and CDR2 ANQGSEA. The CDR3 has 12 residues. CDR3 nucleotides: TGCAGCGTTGCTGGACAGGGGAACGAGCAGTACTTC. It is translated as CSVAGQGNEQYF.

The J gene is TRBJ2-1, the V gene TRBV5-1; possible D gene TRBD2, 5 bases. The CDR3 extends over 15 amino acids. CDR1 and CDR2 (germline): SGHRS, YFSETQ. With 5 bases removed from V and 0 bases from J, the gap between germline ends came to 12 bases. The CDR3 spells CASRKDWSSYNEQFF. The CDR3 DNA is TGCGCCAGCAGAAAGGACTGGAGCTCCTACAATGAGCAGTTCTTC.

DNA for the CDR3: TGTGCCAGCAGCCCCGTAGGCTCCCCTGAAGCTTTCTTT. As protein: CASSPVGSPEAFF. The chain is built from TRBV11-3 and TRBJ1-1, with unresolved D. This CDR3 is 13 amino acids long. Trimming pared 5 bases from V and 6 bases from J, leaving 13 bases between. Germline CDR1 is SGHNT and CDR2 is YENEEA. Full variable domain (rest looked up from reference TRBV11-3 and TRBJ1-1): EAGVVQSPRYKIIEKKQPVAFWCNPISGHNTLYWYLQNLGQGPELLIRYENEEAVDDSQLPKDRFSAERLKGVDSTLKIQPAELGDSAVYLCASSPVGSPEAFFGQGTRLTVV.

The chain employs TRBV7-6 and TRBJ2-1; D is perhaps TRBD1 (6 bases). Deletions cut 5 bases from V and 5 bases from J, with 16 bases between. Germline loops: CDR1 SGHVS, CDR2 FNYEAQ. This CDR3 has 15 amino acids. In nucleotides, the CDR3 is TGTGCCAGCAGCAAGACAGGCCCGGTCCACAATGAGCAGTTCTTC. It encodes CASSKTGPVHNEQFF.

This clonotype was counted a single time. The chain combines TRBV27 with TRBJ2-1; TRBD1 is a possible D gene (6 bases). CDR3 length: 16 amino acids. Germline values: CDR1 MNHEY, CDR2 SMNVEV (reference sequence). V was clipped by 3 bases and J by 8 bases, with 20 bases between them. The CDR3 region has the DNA TGTGCCAGCAGTTTCTTAACAGGGTATCACCTCGATGAGCAGTTCTTC. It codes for CASSFLTGYHLDEQFF.

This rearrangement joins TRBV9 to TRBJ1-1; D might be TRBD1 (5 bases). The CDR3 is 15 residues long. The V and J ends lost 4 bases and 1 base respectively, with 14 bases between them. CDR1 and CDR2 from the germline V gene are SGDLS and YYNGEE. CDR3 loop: CASSPRGNRNTEAFF. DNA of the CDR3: TGTGCCAGCAGCCCCCGGGGCAATCGGAACACTGAAGCTTTCTTT.

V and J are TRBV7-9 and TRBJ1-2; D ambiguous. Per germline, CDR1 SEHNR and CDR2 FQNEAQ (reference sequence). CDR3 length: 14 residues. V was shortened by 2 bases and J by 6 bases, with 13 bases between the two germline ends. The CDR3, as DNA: TGTGCCAGCAGCTTAAGCGGTACGGGTGATGGCTACACCTTC. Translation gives CASSLSGTGDGYTF.

The CDR3 DNA sequence: TGTGCCAGCAGCCCAACAGGGGTCTTGAACACCGGGGAGCTGTTTTTT. Translated, it gives CASSPTGVLNTGELFF. The chain employs TRBV7-9 and TRBJ2-2, with 7 bases lining up with TRBD1. The CDR3 has 16 residues. Germline V gene lookup returns CDR1 SEHNR and CDR2 FQNEAQ (reference sequence). Losses at the gene ends were 5 bases for V and 1 base for J; bases not matched to a gene: 7.

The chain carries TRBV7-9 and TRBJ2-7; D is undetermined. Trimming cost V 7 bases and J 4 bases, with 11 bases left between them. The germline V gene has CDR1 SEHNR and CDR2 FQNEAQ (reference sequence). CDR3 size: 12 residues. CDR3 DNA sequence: TGTGCCAGCACCCGAGGTGGGTACGAGCAGTACTTC. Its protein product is CASTRGGYEQYF.

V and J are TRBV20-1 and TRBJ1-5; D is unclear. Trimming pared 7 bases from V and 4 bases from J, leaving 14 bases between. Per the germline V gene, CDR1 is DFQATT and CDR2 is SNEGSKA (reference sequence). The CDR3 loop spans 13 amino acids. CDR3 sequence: CSVIGKRNQPQHF. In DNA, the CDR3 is TGCAGTGTAATCGGAAAGCGTAATCAGCCCCAGCATTTT.

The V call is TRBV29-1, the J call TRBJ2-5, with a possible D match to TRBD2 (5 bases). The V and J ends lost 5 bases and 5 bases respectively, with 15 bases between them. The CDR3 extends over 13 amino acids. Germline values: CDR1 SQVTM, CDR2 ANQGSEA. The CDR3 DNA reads TGCAGCGTTTACCGGTTGGGAGAGGAGACCCAGTACTTC. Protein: CSVYRLGEETQYF.

DNA for the CDR3: TGCGCCAGCAGCCAAGAAGTAGTCGGGCCCGGCTCCCTAAAGAGCTCCTACAATGAGCAGTTCTTC. It yields the protein CASSQEVVGPGSLKSSYNEQFF. J is TRBJ2-1 and V is TRBV4-1; D gene ambiguous. CDR3 length: 22 amino acids. The V gene's germline CDR1 is MGHRA and CDR2 YSYEKL. Between the trimmed V and J ends, which lost 0 bases and 0 bases, there was a span of 27 bases.

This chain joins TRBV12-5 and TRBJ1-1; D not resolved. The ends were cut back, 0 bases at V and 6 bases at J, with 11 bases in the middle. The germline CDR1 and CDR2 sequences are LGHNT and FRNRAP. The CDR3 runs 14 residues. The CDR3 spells CASGLVGGGSEAFF. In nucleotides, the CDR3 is TGTGCTAGTGGTTTGGTAGGTGGAGGGTCTGAAGCTTTCTTT.

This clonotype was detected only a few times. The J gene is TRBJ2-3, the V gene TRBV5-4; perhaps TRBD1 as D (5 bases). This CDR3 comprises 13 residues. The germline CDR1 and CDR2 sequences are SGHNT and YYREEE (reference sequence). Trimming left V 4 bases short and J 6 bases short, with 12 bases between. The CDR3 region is CASSPRPGDTQYF. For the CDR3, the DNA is TGTGCCAGCAGCCCTAGGCCAGGGGATACGCAGTATTTT.

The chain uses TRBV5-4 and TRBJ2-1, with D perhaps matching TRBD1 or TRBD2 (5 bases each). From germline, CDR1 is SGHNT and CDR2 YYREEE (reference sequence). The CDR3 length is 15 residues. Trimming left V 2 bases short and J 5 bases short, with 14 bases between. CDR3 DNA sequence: TGTGCCAGCAGCTTCCTCAGGGAGATACACAATGAGCAGTTCTTC. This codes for CASSFLREIHNEQFF.

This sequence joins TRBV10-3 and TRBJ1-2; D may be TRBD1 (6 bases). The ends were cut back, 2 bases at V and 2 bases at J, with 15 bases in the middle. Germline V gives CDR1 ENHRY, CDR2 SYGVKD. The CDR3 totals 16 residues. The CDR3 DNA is TGTGCCATCAGTGAGACTTATTCCGGGGGCAACTATGGCTACACCTTC. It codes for CAISETYSGGNYGYTF.

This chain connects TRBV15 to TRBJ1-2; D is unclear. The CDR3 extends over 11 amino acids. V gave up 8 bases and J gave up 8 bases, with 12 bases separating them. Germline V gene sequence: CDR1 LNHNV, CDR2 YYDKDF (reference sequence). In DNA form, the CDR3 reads TGTGCCACCTTCGCTCGGGAGGGCTACACCTTC. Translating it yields CATFAREGYTF.

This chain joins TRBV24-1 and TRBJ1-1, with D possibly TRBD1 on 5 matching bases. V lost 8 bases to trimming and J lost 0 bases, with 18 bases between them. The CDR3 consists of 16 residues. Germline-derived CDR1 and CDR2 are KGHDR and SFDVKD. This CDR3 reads CATKVGTNSMNTEAFF. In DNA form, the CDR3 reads TGTGCCACCAAGGTCGGGACGAACAGCATGAACACTGAAGCTTTCTTT.

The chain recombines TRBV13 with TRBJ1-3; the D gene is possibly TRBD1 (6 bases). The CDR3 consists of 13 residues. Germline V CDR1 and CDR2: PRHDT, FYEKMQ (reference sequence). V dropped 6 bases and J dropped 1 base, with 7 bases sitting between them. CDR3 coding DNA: TGTGCCAGCAGTACAGGGTCTGGAAACACCATATATTTT. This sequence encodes CASSTGSGNTIYF.

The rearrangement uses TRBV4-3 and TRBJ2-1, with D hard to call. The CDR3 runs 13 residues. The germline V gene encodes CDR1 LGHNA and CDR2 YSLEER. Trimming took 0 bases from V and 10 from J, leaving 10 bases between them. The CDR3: CASSQELLQEQFF. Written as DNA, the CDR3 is TGCGCCAGCAGCCAAGAGTTACTACAGGAGCAGTTCTTC.

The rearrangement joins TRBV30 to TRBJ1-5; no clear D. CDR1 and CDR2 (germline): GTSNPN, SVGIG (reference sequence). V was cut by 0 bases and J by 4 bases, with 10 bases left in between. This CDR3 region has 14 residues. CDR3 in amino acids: CAWSVRQGNQPQHF. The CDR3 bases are TGTGCCTGGAGTGTACGACAAGGGAATCAGCCCCAGCATTTT.

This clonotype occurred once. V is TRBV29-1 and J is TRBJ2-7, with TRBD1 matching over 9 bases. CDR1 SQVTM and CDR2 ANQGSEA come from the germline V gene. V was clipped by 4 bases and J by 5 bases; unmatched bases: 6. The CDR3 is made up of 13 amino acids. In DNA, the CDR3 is TGCAGCGTTGCGGCGGGACAGGGCCACGAGCAGTACTTC. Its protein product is CSVAAGQGHEQYF.

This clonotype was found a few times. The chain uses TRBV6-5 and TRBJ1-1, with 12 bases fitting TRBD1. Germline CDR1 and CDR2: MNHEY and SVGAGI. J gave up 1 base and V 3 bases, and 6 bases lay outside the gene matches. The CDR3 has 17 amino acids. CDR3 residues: CASSYLRDRGRNTEAFF. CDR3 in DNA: TGTGCCAGCAGTTATCTCCGGGACAGGGGGCGGAACACTGAAGCTTTCTTT.